The sequence of this T cell receptor (beta chain) was determined in a study of T cells in Graves' hyperthyroidism and ophthalmopathy. Study-wide results and caveats: Ophthalmopathy, as predicted by the model, came a median about seven months after the prediction. Through a model of 13 V-J features, ophthalmopathy was separated from stable hyperthyroidism.

This clonotype has at least ten counts. Its antigen is unidentified. A junction boundary mismatches the germline segment, possibly from a read error. The source material, RNA transcripts, was used to amplify TCR beta CDR3 regions. First-round RT-PCR targeting the TCR CDR3 was performed with the HTBI primer set. One entry per CDR3 protein results from TCRdb running MiXCR on the multiplex PCR reads. The repertoire has fewer than 550,000 distinct CDR3 sequences, around 16% of them found once; the top ten carry 7.5% to 9%. Uncontrolled infections, other autoimmune diseases, pregnancy or lactation led to exclusion of patients. The source of the PBMCs was over 8.5 ml of fresh peripheral blood. The CDR3 totals 14 residues. Germline values: CDR1 SGHRS, CDR2 YFSETQ.

The origin of this receptor is a young woman with Graves' hyperthyroidism. This chain connects TRBV5-1 to TRBJ1-1, with no clear D. The sample was blood. The CDR3 DNA sequence: TGTGCCAGCAGCTTAGGAACAGCGAACACTGAAGCTTTCTTT. Amino acids: CASSLGTANTEAFF.